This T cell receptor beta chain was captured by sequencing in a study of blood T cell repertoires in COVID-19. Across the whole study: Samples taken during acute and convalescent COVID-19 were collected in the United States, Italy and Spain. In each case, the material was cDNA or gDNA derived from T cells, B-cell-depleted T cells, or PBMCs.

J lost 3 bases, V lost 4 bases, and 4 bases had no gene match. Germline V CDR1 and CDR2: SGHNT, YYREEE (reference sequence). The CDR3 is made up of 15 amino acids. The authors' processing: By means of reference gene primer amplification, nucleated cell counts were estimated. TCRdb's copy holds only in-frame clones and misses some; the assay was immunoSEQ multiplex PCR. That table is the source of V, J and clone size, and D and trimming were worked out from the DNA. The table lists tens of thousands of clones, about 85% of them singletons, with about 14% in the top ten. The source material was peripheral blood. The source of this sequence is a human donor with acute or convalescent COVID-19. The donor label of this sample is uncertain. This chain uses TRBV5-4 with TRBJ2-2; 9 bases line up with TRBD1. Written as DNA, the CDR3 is TGTGCCAGCAGCGCTGGACAGGGGCACACCGGGGAGCTGTTTTTT. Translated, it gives CASSAGQGHTGELFF.